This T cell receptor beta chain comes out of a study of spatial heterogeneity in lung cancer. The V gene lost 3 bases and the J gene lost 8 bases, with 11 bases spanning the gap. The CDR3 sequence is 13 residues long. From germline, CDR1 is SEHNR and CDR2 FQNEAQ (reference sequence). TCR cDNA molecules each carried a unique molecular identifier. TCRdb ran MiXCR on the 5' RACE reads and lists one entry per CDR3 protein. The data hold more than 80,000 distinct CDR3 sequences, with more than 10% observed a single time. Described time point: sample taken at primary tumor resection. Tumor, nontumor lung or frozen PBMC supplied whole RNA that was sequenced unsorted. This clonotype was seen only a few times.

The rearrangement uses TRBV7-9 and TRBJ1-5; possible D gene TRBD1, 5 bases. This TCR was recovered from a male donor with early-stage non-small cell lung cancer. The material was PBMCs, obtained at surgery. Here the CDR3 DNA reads TGTGCCAGCAGCTTTGGGGGGAGCGAGCCCCAGCATTTT. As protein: CASSFGGSEPQHF.